The next 19 T cell receptor beta chains were all read from a single sample in a study of OX40 agonist ivuxolimab in advanced cancers. This table comes from immunoSEQ multiplex PCR, and its TCRdb copy is limited to in-frame clones, with some not included. Of under 50,000 clones listed, approximately 87% were seen once; the top ten hold approximately 31%. The material sequenced was CD4+ or CD8+ T cells sorted from blood, taken in a trial of the OX40 agonist ivuxolimab. These receptors were obtained from an adult with an advanced solid tumor such as melanoma, head and neck, liver or kidney cancer.

The V and J genes are TRBV28 and TRBJ2-7; 9 bases match TRBD1. From germline, CDR1 is MDHEN and CDR2 SYDVKM. Germline trimming cut 5 bases from V and 0 bases from J; bases unmatched to any gene: 8. This CDR3 spans 16 amino acids. CDR3 coding DNA: TGTGCCAGCAGTGGACAGGGGAGCCCTGACTCCTACGAGCAGTACTTC. Its protein is CASSGQGSPDSYEQYF.

This sequence joins TRBV5-1 and TRBJ2-7, with D hard to call. Germline assignment: CDR1 SGHRS and CDR2 YFSETQ. With 0 bases removed from V and 0 bases from J, the gap between germline ends came to 4 bases. The CDR3 loop spans 13 amino acids. The CDR3 loop is CASSLAVSYEQYF. Written as DNA, the CDR3 is TGCGCCAGCAGCTTGGCTGTCTCCTACGAGCAGTACTTC.

The chain employs TRBV6-6 and TRBJ1-2; D might be TRBD1 (5 bases). Germline CDR1 reads MNHNY; CDR2 reads SVGAGI (reference sequence). The V and J ends lost 2 bases and 4 bases respectively, with 8 bases between them. This CDR3 is 13 amino acids long. Here the CDR3 DNA reads TGTGCCAGCAGTTACGGGGACCTCTATGGCTACACCTTC. Encoded protein: CASSYGDLYGYTF.

This sequence joins TRBV4-1 and TRBJ1-2; 11 nucleotides agree with TRBD1. The CDR3 totals 14 residues. The V and J ends lost 1 base and 8 bases, in that order; junction bases with no gene match: 3. Germline values: CDR1 MGHRA, CDR2 YSYEKL. The CDR3 region is CASSQVGTGGGYTF. CDR3 bases: TGCGCCAGCAGCCAAGTAGGGACAGGGGGAGGCTACACCTTC.

The CDR3 reads CASSEQLLNTGELFF. Here the CDR3 DNA reads TGTGCCAGCAGTGAGCAGTTACTAAACACCGGGGAGCTGTTTTTT. The chain links TRBV6-1 to TRBJ2-2; D gene uncertain. Trimming took off 3 bases at V and 2 bases at J, with 10 bases between the two ends. Germline V gene data show CDR1 as MNHNS and CDR2 as SASEGT. The CDR3 covers 15 residues.

The chain recombines TRBV9 with TRBJ2-3; 12 nucleotides agree with TRBD2. Germline V gene sequence: CDR1 SGDLS, CDR2 YYNGEE. This CDR3 spans 15 amino acids. Trimming at V came to 7 bases and at J to 9 bases, leaving 12 bases not matched to a gene. The CDR3 sequence is CASAGLAGGSVTQYF. DNA for the CDR3: TGTGCCAGCGCGGGGCTAGCGGGGGGGAGTGTCACGCAGTATTTT.

This chain uses TRBV6-7 with TRBJ1-4, with 9 bases fitting TRBD1. TRBV6-7 is classed as an ORF, of uncertain function. V lost 4 bases, J lost 2 bases, and 2 bases stayed unmatched. This CDR3 has 15 amino acids. The CDR3: CASSSDRGTNEKLFF. The CDR3 DNA reads TGTGCCAGCAGTTCGGACAGGGGCACTAATGAAAAACTGTTTTTT.

CDR3 sequence: CASSNRQGAYEQYF. The DNA of the CDR3 is TGTGCCAGCAGTAACCGACAGGGGGCCTACGAGCAGTACTTC. The chain links TRBV6-1 to TRBJ2-7; 9 nucleotides match TRBD1. V lost 5 bases to trimming and J lost 2 bases; unmatched junction nucleotides: 4. The CDR3 contains 14 residues. The V gene's germline CDR1 is MNHNS and CDR2 SASEGT.

This sequence joins TRBV5-6 and TRBJ2-4; D unresolved. Germline V lookup: CDR1 SGHDT, CDR2 YYEEEE. This CDR3 spans 14 amino acids. The V end lost 4 bases, the J end lost 0 bases, and 8 bases lay between the germline ends. CDR3 sequence (DNA): TGTGCCAGCAGCGACCAGTTAGCCAAAAACATTCAGTACTTC. This encodes CASSDQLAKNIQYF.

The V and J genes are TRBV6-1 and TRBJ2-1; TRBD1 agrees at 9 bases. The V gene end was trimmed by 7 bases and the J gene end by 9 bases; junction bases not matched to a gene: 10. CDR3 length equals 14 residues. Germline CDR1 and CDR2: MNHNS and SASEGT. The chain's CDR3 is CASTNRGPRSEQFF. The DNA of the CDR3 is TGTGCCAGCACCAACAGGGGGCCGCGGAGTGAGCAGTTCTTC.

The J gene is TRBJ2-5, the V gene TRBV9; 13 nucleotides match TRBD2. This CDR3 contains 16 residues. Germline V gene lookup returns CDR1 SGDLS and CDR2 YYNGEE. Losses at the gene ends were 4 bases for V and 4 bases for J; bases not matched to a gene: 7. Here the CDR3 DNA reads TGTGCCAGCAGCAAAACTAGCGGGGGGGCCCCAGAGACCCAGTACTTC. The encoded protein is CASSKTSGGAPETQYF.

The rearrangement links TRBV2 to TRBJ1-2, with D unclear. The CDR3 spans 12 residues. The V gene's germline CDR1 is SNHLY and CDR2 FYNNEI. V was trimmed by 6 bases and J by 0 bases, leaving 5 bases between them. CDR3 region: CASRVANYGYTF. As DNA, the CDR3 is TGTGCCAGCAGAGTCGCTAACTATGGCTACACCTTC.

J is TRBJ1-1 and V is TRBV19; no clear D gene. V was clipped by 8 bases and J by 1 base, with 14 bases between them. Germline CDR1 reads LNHDA; CDR2 reads SQIVND (reference sequence). The CDR3 is made up of 14 amino acids. CDR3 nucleotide sequence: TGTGCCAGTTTGAGTGGCAGCACGAACACTGAAGCTTTCTTT. Encoded protein: CASLSGSTNTEAFF.

The V gene is TRBV6-4, the J gene TRBJ1-6; no reliable D call. This CDR3 has 13 amino acids. Germline CDR1 is MRHNA and CDR2 is SNTAGT. Trimming removed 0 bases at V and 9 bases at J, with 6 bases between. The chain's CDR3 is CASSDSRTSPLHF. The CDR3 DNA follows: TGTGCCAGCAGTGACTCTCGGACTTCACCCCTCCACTTT.

This clone was seen more than once but under ten times. This rearrangement joins TRBV5-1 to TRBJ1-1; 9 bases fit TRBD1. Unmatched junction bases numbered 5, after V lost 4 bases and J lost 4 bases. The CDR3 contains 14 residues. Germline V gene lookup returns CDR1 SGHRS and CDR2 YFSETQ. In nucleotides, the CDR3 is TGCGCCAGCAGCACCCTGGACAGGGGCACTGAAGCTTTCTTT. Protein sequence: CASSTLDRGTEAFF.

CDR3 sequence (DNA): TGTGCCAGCAGCCGGGACAACAACTATGGCTACACCTTC. This translates into CASSRDNNYGYTF. The J gene is TRBJ1-2, the V gene TRBV6-5, with a tentative D call TRBD1 (6 bases). Trimming removed 6 bases at V and 2 bases at J, with 10 bases between. The CDR3 totals 13 residues. The germline CDR1 and CDR2 sequences are MNHEY and SVGAGI.

The chain recombines TRBV7-8 with TRBJ2-1; D could derive from TRBD1 or TRBD2 (5 bases each). Per the germline V gene, CDR1 is SGHVS and CDR2 is FQNEAQ. With 5 bases removed from V and 4 bases from J, the gap between germline ends came to 15 bases. This CDR3 region has 15 residues. CDR3 region: CASSPIPGRYNEQFF. The CDR3 coding sequence is TGTGCCAGCAGCCCGATTCCGGGGCGATACAATGAGCAGTTCTTC.

This clone was observed a single time. The V call is TRBV10-3, the J call TRBJ2-1; 8 bases agree with TRBD2. Germline V gene lookup returns CDR1 ENHRY and CDR2 SYGVKD. The CDR3 is 16 residues long. Trimming at V came to 0 bases and at J to 4 bases, leaving 5 bases not matched to a gene. The CDR3 nucleotides read TGTGCCATCAGTGAGTCGGGAGCGGGGGTGTACAATGAGCAGTTCTTC. Its protein is CAISESGAGVYNEQFF.

The V call is TRBV7-9, the J call TRBJ2-3; tentatively, D is TRBD1 (5 bases). V gave up 1 base and J gave up 0 bases, with 11 bases separating them. The CDR3 extends over 16 amino acids. CDR1 and CDR2 (germline): SEHNR, FQNEAQ (reference sequence). CDR3 protein: CASSLGAGHSTDTQYF. CDR3 sequence (DNA): TGTGCCAGCAGCTTAGGCGCAGGGCATAGCACAGATACGCAGTATTTT.